This TCR beta chain was retrieved from a study of T cell responses to AZD1222 COVID-19 vaccine. Study results and limitations: Repertoires in all cases were sampled only once the peak T cell response had passed.

The J segment lost 7 bases and the V segment lost 6 bases, leaving 10 bases of the junction unmatched. The CDR3 sequence is 14 residues long. The germline gives CDR1 SQVTM, CDR2 ANQGSEA. Samples with a second dose at about 4 or about 12 weeks were pooled together. To note about this clone: Its antigen is not known.

Method: immunoSEQ multiplex PCR; TCRdb's copy keeps in-frame clones and lacks some. The profile shows roughly 90,000 clones, over 75% of them singletons. The V gene is TRBV29-1, the J gene TRBJ2-7; 12 nucleotides line up with TRBD1. The TCR originated in an adult who received the AZD1222 COVID-19 vaccine. Sequences were derived from peripheral blood, sampled 28 days after the second AZD1222 dose. The CDR3 here is CSVYTRDRGREQYF. The CDR3 coding sequence is TGCAGCGTCTATACTCGGGACAGGGGGCGAGAGCAGTACTTC.